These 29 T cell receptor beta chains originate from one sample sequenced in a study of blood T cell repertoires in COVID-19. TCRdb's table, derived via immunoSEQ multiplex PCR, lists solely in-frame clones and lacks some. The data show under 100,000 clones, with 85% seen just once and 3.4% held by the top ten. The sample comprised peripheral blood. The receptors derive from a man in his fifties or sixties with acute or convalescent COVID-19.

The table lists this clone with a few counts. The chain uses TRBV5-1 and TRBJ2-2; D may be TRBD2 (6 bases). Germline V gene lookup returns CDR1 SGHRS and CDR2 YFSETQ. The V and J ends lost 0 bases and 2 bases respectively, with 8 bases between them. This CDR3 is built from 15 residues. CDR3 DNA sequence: TGCGCCAGCAGCTTGGCGACTAGTAACACCGGGGAGCTGTTTTTT. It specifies CASSLATSNTGELFF.

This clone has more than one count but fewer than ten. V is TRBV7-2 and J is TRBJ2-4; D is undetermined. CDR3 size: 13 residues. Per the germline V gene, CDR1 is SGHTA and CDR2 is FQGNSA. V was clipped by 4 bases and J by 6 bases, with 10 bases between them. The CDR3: CASSSYTGNIQYF. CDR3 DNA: TGTGCCAGCAGCTCTTACACGGGAAACATTCAGTACTTC.

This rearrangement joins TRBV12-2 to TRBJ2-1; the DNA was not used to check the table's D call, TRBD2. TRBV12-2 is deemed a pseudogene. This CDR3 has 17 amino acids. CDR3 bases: TGTGCAAGTCGCCCCGGACTAGCGGGAACCTCCTACAATGAGCAGTTCTTC. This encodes CASRPGLAGTSYNEQFF.

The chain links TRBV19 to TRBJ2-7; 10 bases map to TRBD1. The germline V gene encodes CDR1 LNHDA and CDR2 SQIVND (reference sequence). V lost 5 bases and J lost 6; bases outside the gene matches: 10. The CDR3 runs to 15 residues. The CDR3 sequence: CASSVTGTGASEQYF. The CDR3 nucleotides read TGTGCCAGTAGTGTAACCGGGACAGGGGCCTCCGAGCAGTACTTC.

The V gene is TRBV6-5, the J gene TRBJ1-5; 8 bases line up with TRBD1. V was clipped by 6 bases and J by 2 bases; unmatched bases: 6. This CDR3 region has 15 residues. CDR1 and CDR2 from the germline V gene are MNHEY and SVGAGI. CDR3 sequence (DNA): TGTGCCAGCAGAACAGGGGGATTCGGCAATCAGCCCCAGCATTTT. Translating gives CASRTGGFGNQPQHF.

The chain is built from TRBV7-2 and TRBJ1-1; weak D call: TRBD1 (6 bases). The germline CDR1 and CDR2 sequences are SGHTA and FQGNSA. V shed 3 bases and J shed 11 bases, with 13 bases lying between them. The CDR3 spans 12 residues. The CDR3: CASSLDTGMAFF. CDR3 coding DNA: TGTGCCAGCAGCTTGGACACAGGGATGGCTTTCTTT. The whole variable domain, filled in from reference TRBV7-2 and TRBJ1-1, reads GAGVSQSPSNKVTEKGKDVELRCDPISGHTALYWYRQSLGQGLEFLIYFQGNSAPDKSGLPSDRFSAERTGGSVSTLTIQRTQQEDSAVYLCASSLDTGMAFFGQGTRLTVV.

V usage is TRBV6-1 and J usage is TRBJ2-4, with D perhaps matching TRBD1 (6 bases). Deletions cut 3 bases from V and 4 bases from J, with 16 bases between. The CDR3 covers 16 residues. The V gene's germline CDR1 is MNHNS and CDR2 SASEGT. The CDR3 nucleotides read TGTGCCAGCAGTGACGCCAGGGGCATTGAGAAAAACATTCAGTACTTC. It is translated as CASSDARGIEKNIQYF.

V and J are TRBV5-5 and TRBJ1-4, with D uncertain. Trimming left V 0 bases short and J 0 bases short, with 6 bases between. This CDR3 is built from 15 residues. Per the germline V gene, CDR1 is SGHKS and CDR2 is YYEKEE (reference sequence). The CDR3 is CASSLGDATNEKLFF. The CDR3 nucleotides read TGTGCCAGCAGCTTGGGCGATGCAACTAATGAAAAACTGTTTTTT.

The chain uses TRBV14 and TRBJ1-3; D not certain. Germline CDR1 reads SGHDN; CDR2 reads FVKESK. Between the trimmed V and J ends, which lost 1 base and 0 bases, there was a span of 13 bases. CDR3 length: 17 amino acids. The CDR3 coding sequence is TGTGCCAGCAGCCAAGGGCCCCCGGGAAACTCTGGAAACACCATATATTTT. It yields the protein CASSQGPPGNSGNTIYF.

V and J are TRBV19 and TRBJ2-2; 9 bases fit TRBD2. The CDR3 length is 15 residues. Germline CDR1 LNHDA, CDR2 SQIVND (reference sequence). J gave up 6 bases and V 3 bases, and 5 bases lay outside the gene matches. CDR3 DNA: TGTGCCAGTAGTATGATAGCGGGAGTCCCCGGGGAGCTGTTTTTT. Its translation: CASSMIAGVPGELFF.

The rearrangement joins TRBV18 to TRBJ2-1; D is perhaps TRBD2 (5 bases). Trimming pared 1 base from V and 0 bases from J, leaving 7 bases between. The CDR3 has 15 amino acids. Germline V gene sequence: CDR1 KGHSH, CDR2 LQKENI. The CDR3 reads CASSPRGSSYNEQFF. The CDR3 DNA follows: TGTGCCAGCTCACCACGAGGGAGCTCCTACAATGAGCAGTTCTTC.

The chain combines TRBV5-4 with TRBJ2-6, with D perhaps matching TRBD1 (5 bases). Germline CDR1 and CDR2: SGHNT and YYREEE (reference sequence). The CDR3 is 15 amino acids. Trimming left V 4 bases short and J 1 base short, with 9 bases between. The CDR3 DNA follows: TGTGCCAGCAGCCCCCCAGGGTCTGGGGCCAACGTCCTGACTTTC. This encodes CASSPPGSGANVLTF.

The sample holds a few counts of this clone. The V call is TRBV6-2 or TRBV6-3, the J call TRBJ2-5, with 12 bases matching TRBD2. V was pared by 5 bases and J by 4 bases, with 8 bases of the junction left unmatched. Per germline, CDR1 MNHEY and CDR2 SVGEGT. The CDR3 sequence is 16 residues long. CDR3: CASSRLAGGPVETQYF. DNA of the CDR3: TGTGCCAGCAGTCGTCTAGCGGGAGGGCCTGTAGAGACCCAGTACTTC.

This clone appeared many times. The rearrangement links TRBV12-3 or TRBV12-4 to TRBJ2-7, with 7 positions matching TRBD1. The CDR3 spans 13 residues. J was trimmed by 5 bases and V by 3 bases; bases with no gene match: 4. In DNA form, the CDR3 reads TGTGCCAGCAGTTTCGGCAGGGGGAACGAGCAGTACTTC. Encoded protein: CASSFGRGNEQYF.

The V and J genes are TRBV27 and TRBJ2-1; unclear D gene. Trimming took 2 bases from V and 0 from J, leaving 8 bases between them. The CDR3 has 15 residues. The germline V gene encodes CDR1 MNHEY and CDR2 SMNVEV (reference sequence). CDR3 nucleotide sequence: TGTGCCAGCAGTTTAATACAGAGCTCCTACAATGAGCAGTTCTTC. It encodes CASSLIQSSYNEQFF.

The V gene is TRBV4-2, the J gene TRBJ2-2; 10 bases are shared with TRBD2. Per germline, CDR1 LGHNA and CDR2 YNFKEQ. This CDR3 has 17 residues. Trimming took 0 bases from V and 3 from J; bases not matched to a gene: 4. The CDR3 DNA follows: TGTGCCAGCAGCCAAGAACTAGCGGGATGGGACACCGGGGAGCTGTTTTTT. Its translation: CASSQELAGWDTGELFF.

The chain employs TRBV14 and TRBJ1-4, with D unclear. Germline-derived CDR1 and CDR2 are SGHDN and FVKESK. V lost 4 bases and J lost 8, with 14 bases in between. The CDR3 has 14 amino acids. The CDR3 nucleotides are TGTGCCAGCAGCCCATACACGGGGAAGGAAAAACTGTTTTTT. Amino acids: CASSPYTGKEKLFF.

CDR3 sequence reads: CASSHRDRAGETQYF. In DNA, the CDR3 is TGTGCCAGCAGCCATCGTGACAGGGCGGGTGAGACCCAGTACTTC. The V and J genes are TRBV3-1 (or the pseudogene TRBV3-2) and TRBJ2-5; 7 nucleotides align to TRBD1. CDR1 is LGHDT, CDR2 YNNKEL, per germline (reference sequence). Trimming at V came to 3 bases and at J to 5 bases, leaving 9 bases not matched to a gene. This CDR3 is built from 15 residues.

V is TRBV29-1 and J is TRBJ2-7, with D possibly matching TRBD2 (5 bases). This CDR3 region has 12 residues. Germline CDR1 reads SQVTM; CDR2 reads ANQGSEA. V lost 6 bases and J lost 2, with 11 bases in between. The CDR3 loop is CSVREQPYEQYF. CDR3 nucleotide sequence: TGCAGCGTCCGGGAACAACCCTACGAGCAGTACTTC.

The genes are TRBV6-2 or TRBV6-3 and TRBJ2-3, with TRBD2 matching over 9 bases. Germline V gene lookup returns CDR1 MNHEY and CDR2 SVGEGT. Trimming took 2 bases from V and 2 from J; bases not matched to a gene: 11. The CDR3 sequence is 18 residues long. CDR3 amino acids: CASSYESVIAGDTDTQYF. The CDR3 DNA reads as TGTGCCAGCAGTTACGAGTCTGTGATAGCGGGAGACACAGATACGCAGTATTTT.

As DNA, the CDR3 is TGCAGCGTCGCCGGACGGGGGATTACTGGAAACACCATATATTTT. Translating gives CSVAGRGITGNTIYF. The rearrangement uses TRBV29-1 and TRBJ1-3, with a tentative D call TRBD1 (5 bases). CDR1 SQVTM and CDR2 ANQGSEA come from the germline V gene. The V and J ends lost 6 bases and 2 bases respectively, with 17 bases between them. The CDR3 totals 15 residues.

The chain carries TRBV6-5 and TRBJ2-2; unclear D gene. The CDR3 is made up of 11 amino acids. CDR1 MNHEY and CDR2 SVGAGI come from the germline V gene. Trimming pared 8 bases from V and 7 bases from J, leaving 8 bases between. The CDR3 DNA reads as TGTGCCAGCCGTCTCTTCGGGGAGCTGTTTTTT. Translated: CASRLFGELFF.

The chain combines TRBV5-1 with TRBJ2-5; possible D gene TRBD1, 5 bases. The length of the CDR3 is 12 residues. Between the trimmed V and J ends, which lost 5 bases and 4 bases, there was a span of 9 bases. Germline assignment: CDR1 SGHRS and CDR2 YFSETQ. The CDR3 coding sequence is TGCGCCAGCAGAACAGGTCTAGAGACCCAGTACTTC. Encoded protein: CASRTGLETQYF.

The CDR3 protein is CAWTLGGSPLHF. DNA for the CDR3: TGTGCCTGGACTCTAGGAGGGTCACCCCTCCACTTT. The chain recombines TRBV30 with TRBJ1-6, with D hard to call. V lost 4 bases, J lost 10 bases, and 11 bases lay in between. The CDR3 extends over 12 amino acids. From germline, CDR1 is GTSNPN and CDR2 SVGIG (reference sequence).

The CDR3 nucleotides are TGTGCCAGCAGCCTCCAGTGGGGGGCCTACGAGCAGTACTTC. It encodes CASSLQWGAYEQYF. The chain joins TRBV3-1 (or the pseudogene TRBV3-2) to TRBJ2-7, with D perhaps TRBD2 (6 bases). V lost 4 bases and J 2 bases, leaving 12 bases between the germline ends. The CDR3 is 14 amino acids. Germline V lookup: CDR1 LGHDT, CDR2 YNNKEL (reference sequence).

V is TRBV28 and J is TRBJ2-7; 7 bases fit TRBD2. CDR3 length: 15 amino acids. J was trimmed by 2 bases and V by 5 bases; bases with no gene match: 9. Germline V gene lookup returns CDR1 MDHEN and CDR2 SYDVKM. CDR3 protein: CASSQVAGPTYEQYF. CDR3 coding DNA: TGTGCCAGCAGTCAAGTAGCGGGTCCTACCTACGAGCAGTACTTC.

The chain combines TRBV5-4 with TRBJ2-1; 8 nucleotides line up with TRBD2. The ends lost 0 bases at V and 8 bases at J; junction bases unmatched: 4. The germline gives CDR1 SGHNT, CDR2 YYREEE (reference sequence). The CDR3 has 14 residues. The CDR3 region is CASSLAGGAYEQFF. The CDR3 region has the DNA TGTGCCAGCAGCTTGGCCGGGGGGGCCTATGAGCAGTTCTTC.

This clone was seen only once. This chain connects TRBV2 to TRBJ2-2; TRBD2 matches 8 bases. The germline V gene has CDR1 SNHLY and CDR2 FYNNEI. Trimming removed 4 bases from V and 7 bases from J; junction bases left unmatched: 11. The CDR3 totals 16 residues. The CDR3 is CASSGAGVAVNGELFF. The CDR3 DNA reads TGTGCCAGCAGTGGAGCGGGAGTAGCGGTGAACGGGGAGCTGTTTTTT.

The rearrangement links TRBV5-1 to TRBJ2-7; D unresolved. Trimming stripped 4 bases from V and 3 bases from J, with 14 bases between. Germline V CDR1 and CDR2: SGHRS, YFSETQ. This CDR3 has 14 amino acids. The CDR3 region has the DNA TGCGCCAGCAGCCTCTCTGCGGTTGGCTACGAGCAGTACTTC. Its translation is CASSLSAVGYEQYF.